Listed below are T cell receptor beta chains from one sample, sequenced in a study of control samples from healthy donors and cancer patients. Profiled with immunoSEQ multiplex PCR; TCRdb holds only in-frame clones, not every one. The repertoire holds some 76,000 clones, with roughly 90% as singletons. Sequenced material: PBMCs. These receptors originate from a man in his sixties with lung cancer. The CDR3 runs from the conserved cysteine through the conserved F or W.

V gene | CDR3 protein
TRBV3-1/TRBV3-2 | CASSGGVAGGPDTQYF
TRBV18 | CASSLDGPAATEAFF
TRBV4-1 | CASSQEGTQRETQYF
TRBV6-2/TRBV6-3 | CASSSLGSQQLLNSPLHF
TRBV3-1/TRBV3-2 | CASSQVTSNTEAFF
TRBV3-1/TRBV3-2 | CASSLRMGTEAFF
TRBV11-1 | CASSLVYLQGRETQYF
TRBV5-1 | CASSSPNGQGLRLTDTQYF
TRBV29-1 | CSVGGERGFVDNEQFF
TRBV7-3 | CASSLTGGQTEAFF
TRBV24-1 | CATSDLQGPRTANTGELFF
TRBV20-1 | CSASRQEETQYF
TRBV5-4 | CASSLRQGSNEQYF
TRBV10-3 | CAISDFRNPGSPLHF
TRBV7-9 | CASSLTGSNQPQHF
TRBV6-1 | CASSEGGQGDYGYTF
TRBV5-1 | CASSLNYVANYGYTF
TRBV5-6 | CASSFSYSGANVLTF
TRBV9 | CASSVSGNEKLFF
TRBV3-1/TRBV3-2 | CASSLLSGANVLTF
TRBV7-9 | CASSRGNTGELFF
TRBV24-1 | CATAGDRATYEQYF
TRBV4-1 | CASSHPPPGLVEAFF
TRBV11-2 | CASSPDRGLTDTQYF
TRBV24-1 | CATSEVSTDTQYF
TRBV5-1 | CASSLALWGPNTEAFF
TRBV10-1 | CASSGSGDEQFF
TRBV19 | CASGLAGANEQFF
TRBV5-6 | CASSPGPSGTNYGYTF
TRBV5-8 | CASSGGQLLWNEQFF
TRBV30 | CAWSPSREKLFF
TRBV10-2 | CASSESGGSNQPQHF
TRBV7-9 | CASSLGGGVTDTQYF
TRBV20-1 | CSARQGYGYTF
TRBV10-3 | CAISGTGTGGAGQYF
TRBV11-2 | CASSLTPSSGGAGEQFF
TRBV7-2 | CASSFPGTGYTF
TRBV5-1 | CASSKVTGGTEAFF
TRBV30 | CAWSVRGKSFF
TRBV11-3 | CASSLGGNTGELFF
TRBV18 | CASSPGGVSLVANEKLFF
TRBV5-6 | CASSFSDRENYGYTF
TRBV7-9 | CASSSGRIEQFF
TRBV29-1 | CSVGGGQGRNQPQHF
TRBV15 | CATSRDLGRVDGYTF
TRBV18 | CASSPRSGRINQPQHF
TRBV18 | CASSPPGGLLETQYF
TRBV5-5 | CASSLAGWELAEAFF
TRBV5-5 | CASSLGDTEAFF
TRBV7-9 | CASSRGLNYGYTF
TRBV5-6 | CASSSRTDNTEAFF
TRBV6-6 | CASSYPPETQYF
TRBV30 | CAWSRRGGSGGLTQYF
TRBV6-6 | CASSYVTGGLDTQYF